Each of the 7 T cell receptor beta chains below was sequenced from the same sample in a study of T cell responses to AZD1222 COVID-19 vaccine. Sequencing used immunoSEQ multiplex PCR; TCRdb keeps in-frame clones, though not all of them. The sample consists of approximately 100,000 clones, just over 85% of them appearing once. Specimen: peripheral blood, collected on day 0 of AZD1222 vaccination. Receptors originate from an adult in good health.

This clone was counted a single time. The CDR3 is CASSFSGRDNQPQHF. The CDR3 DNA is TGTGCCAGCAGCTTCTCTGGACGGGACAATCAGCCCCAGCATTTT. V is TRBV7-9 and J is TRBJ1-5; D is ambiguous. Germline V lookup: CDR1 SEHNR, CDR2 FQNEAQ (reference sequence). The CDR3 runs to 15 residues. V was pared by 3 bases and J by 3 bases, with 12 bases between.

CDR3: CASSYEVLGTEAFF. In DNA form, the CDR3 reads TGTGCCAGCAGTTACGAGGTGTTAGGGACTGAAGCTTTCTTT. The rearrangement joins TRBV6-5 to TRBJ1-1; D is undetermined. V dropped 2 bases and J dropped 5 bases, with 12 bases sitting between them. The germline V gene has CDR1 MNHEY and CDR2 SVGAGI. The CDR3 loop spans 14 amino acids.

The chain carries TRBV30 and TRBJ1-5; 12 bases fit TRBD1. Trimming at V came to 1 base and at J to 6 bases, leaving 7 bases not matched to a gene. Germline V gives CDR1 GTSNPN, CDR2 SVGIG (reference sequence). The CDR3 covers 16 residues. CDR3 nucleotide sequence: TGTGCCTGGAGTGCCCCCGGGACAGGGGGCACTCAGCCCCAGCATTTT. It translates to CAWSAPGTGGTQPQHF.

The chain employs TRBV28 and TRBJ2-5; TRBD1 aligns across 9 bases. The CDR3 is made up of 16 amino acids. In germline, CDR1 is MDHEN, CDR2 SYDVKM. Losses at the gene ends were 5 bases for V and 5 bases for J; bases not matched to a gene: 12. The CDR3 spells CASSGSGTGYDETQYF. CDR3 nucleotides: TGTGCCAGCAGTGGATCCGGGACAGGGTACGACGAGACCCAGTACTTC.

This sequence joins TRBV27 and TRBJ2-5, with D perhaps matching TRBD2 (6 bases). This CDR3 comprises 15 residues. Trimming left V 6 bases short and J 5 bases short, with 19 bases between. Germline CDR1 is MNHEY and CDR2 is SMNVEV (reference sequence). The CDR3 here is CASRRGDSGGETQYF. CDR3 nucleotide sequence: TGTGCCAGCAGACGCGGGGATAGCGGAGGCGAGACCCAGTACTTC.

The CDR3 nucleotides read TGTGCCAGCAGTTCGGCGGGAGGGCCGATGGAGACCCAGTACTTC. Residues: CASSSAGGPMETQYF. V gene TRBV2 combines with J gene TRBJ2-5; 9 nucleotides align to TRBD2. Trimming at V came to 5 bases and at J to 5 bases, leaving 9 bases not matched to a gene. This CDR3 is built from 15 residues. Germline V gene data show CDR1 as SNHLY and CDR2 as FYNNEI.

This clone was seen a handful of times. The CDR3 bases are TGTGCCAGCAGCTTAGACCGGGACAGGGGGCGTCGGGAGCAGTACTTC. Amino acids: CASSLDRDRGRREQYF. This chain links TRBV7-8 with TRBJ2-7, with 12 bases matching TRBD1. The CDR3 loop spans 16 amino acids. The junction had 8 bases not matched to a gene; V was cut back by 1 base and J by 7 bases. The germline V gene encodes CDR1 SGHVS and CDR2 FQNEAQ.